This T cell receptor (beta chain) was retrieved from a study of technical replicates of blood from a handful of donors (dated by TCRdb to 2016 to 2017). To note about this clone: Its antigen remains unidentified. No clone much larger than this one lies a single base away; base qualities are absent.

Germline trimming amounts to 3 bases on V and 4 bases on J, with 8 as the count of junction bases outside the gene matches. CDR1 and CDR2 were assigned from the germline V gene (reference sequence) as LNHDA and SQIVND. Including the terminal cysteine and phenylalanine, the CDR3 comprises 17 residues. Just the 51-base CDR3 DNA is kept, in frame starting at base 1. Receptor libraries were prepared by the immunoSEQ multiplex PCR assay. As stored in TCRdb, this immuneACCESS dataset retains in-frame rearrangements with V and J assigned. A fraction of the clones does not appear; measured against another copy, unresolved V genes explain less than half of the discrepancy, and the remainder lacks a known reason. For this sample there are just under 100,000 clones; nearly 97% appear just once. 0.21% of the sample is taken by the ten largest.

The rearrangement combines TRBV19 with TRBJ1-5; TRBD1 matches 11 bases in the middle. The specimen sequenced was T cells isolated from PBMCs. The receptor was derived from a human donor in good health. For the CDR3, the sequence is CASSILVGQGENQPQHF. DNA sequence: TGTGCCAGTAGTATTTTAGTGGGACAGGGGGAAAATCAGCCCCAGCATTTT.